This is a list of T cell receptor beta chains from one sample in a study of T-cell reconstitution after alpha-beta-depleted transplantation in children. Via MiXCR, TCRdb re-called the PCR reads, giving one row per CDR3 protein. The sample carries roughly 610,000 distinct CDR3 sequences, roughly a tenth recorded once. Sample: PBMCs from the stem cell graft donor, taken from the stem cell graft. The receptors were gathered from a human donor who donated a stem cell graft to a child with acute myeloid leukemia. The CDR3 runs from the conserved cysteine through the conserved F or W. A D gene is named only where the DNA matches it firmly. Not all rows give a size; the values are once, few, many and, for expanded clones, a class.

>TRBV5-1|TRBJ2-1|-|15|-
CGSSPEPRQNNEQFF
TGCGGCAGCAGCCCGGAACCCCGACAGAACAATGAGCAGTTCTTC
>TRBV5-1|TRBJ2-5|-|14|many
CASSLGGAQETQYF
TGTGCCAGCAGTTTAGGGGGGGCCCAAGAGACCCAGTACTTC
>TRBV27|TRBJ2-7|-|13|-
CASMRGRAYEQYF
TGTGCCAGCATGAGGGGGAGGGCCTACGAGCAGTACTTC
>TRBV20-1|TRBJ2-6|-|14|few
CSAPGAAGANVLTF
TGCAGTGCGCCGGGCGCGGCGGGGGCCAACGTCCTGACTTTC
>TRBV7-2|TRBJ1-2|-|15|few
CASSPQPQPNYGYTF
TGTGCCAGCAGCCCGCAGCCCCAACCCAACTATGGCTACACCTTC
>TRBV20-1|TRBJ2-1|-|14|-
CSASNPGGIGEQFF
TGCAGTGCTAGTAACCCGGGCGGGATCGGCGAGCAGTTCTTC
>TRBV6-2/TRBV6-3|TRBJ1-1|-|14|-
CASSLEGVVTEAFF
TGTGCCAGCAGTTTAGAGGGGGTGGTCACTGAAGCTTTCTTT
>TRBV29-1|TRBJ2-3|TRBD2|15|-
CSVKIAGVNADKQYF
TGCAGCGTCAAAATAGCGGGAGTTAATGCAGATAAGCAGTATTTT
>TRBV6-1|TRBJ1-5|-|15|-
CASSDSTRRGQPQHF
TGTGCCAGCAGTGATAGCACCAGGAGGGGGCAGCCCCAGCATTTT
>TRBV15|TRBJ2-7|-|14|-
CATSRVGGNYEQYF
TGTGCCACCAGCAGAGTAGGGGGGAACTACGAGCAGTACTTC
>TRBV4-3|TRBJ2-4|TRBD2|15|many
CASSQKSDWGGIQYF
TGCGCCAGCAGCCAAAAGTCGGACTGGGGGGGCATTCAGTACTTC
>TRBV20-1|TRBJ1-5|-|13|few
CSARVEAWQPQHF
TGCAGTGCTAGGGTCGAGGCCTGGCAGCCCCAGCATTTT
>TRBV20-1|TRBJ2-7|-|13|-
CSARDSLSYEQYF
TGCAGTGCTAGAGACAGCCTCTCCTACGAGCAGTACTTC
>TRBV28|TRBJ2-1|-|10|many
CASSFGEQFF
TGTGCCAGCAGTTTCGGTGAGCAGTTCTTC
>TRBV20-1|TRBJ2-2|TRBD2|15|many
CSAPRGGPNTGELFF
TGCAGTGCTCCTCGGGGGGGCCCGAACACCGGGGAGCTGTTTTTT
>TRBV20-1|TRBJ2-3|-|14|few
CSAKGWATTDTQYF
TGCAGTGCTAAAGGGTGGGCCACCACAGATACGCAGTATTTT
>TRBV6-5|TRBJ2-3|TRBD2|16|-
CASSYSSGRGADTQYF
TGTGCCAGCAGTTACTCTAGCGGGAGAGGGGCAGATACGCAGTATTTT
>TRBV29-1|TRBJ2-1|-|11|-
CSVDRINEQFF
TGCAGCGTTGACCGGATCAATGAGCAGTTCTTC
>TRBV7-6|TRBJ2-7|TRBD2|16|few
CASSLAIAGGPREQYF
TGTGCCAGCAGCTTAGCGATAGCGGGAGGGCCGAGGGAGCAGTACTTC
>TRBV6-2/TRBV6-3|TRBJ2-1|TRBD2|15|few
CASSGLAVSYNEQFF
TGTGCCAGCAGTGGTCTAGCGGTCTCCTACAATGAGCAGTTCTTC
>TRBV28|TRBJ1-1|-|15|-
CASSLEAQGNTEAFF
TGTGCCAGCAGTTTAGAGGCACAGGGCAACACTGAAGCTTTCTTT
>TRBV6-1|TRBJ2-1|-|15|few
CASSLQGNPYNEQFF
TGTGCCAGCAGCCTACAGGGTAACCCCTACAATGAGCAGTTCTTC
>TRBV9|TRBJ2-1|-|13|few
CASSVLWKGEQFF
TGTGCCAGCAGCGTGCTCTGGAAGGGTGAGCAGTTCTTC
>TRBV6-2/TRBV6-3|TRBJ2-4|TRBD2|15|-
CASSYSVGRTNIQYF
TGTGCCAGCAGTTACTCGGTCGGGAGGACTAACATTCAGTACTTC
>TRBV20-1|TRBJ2-1|TRBD2|14|-
CSARLAGGIYEQFF
TGCAGTGCTAGACTAGCGGGAGGAATCTATGAGCAGTTCTTC
>TRBV3-1|TRBJ2-4|-|15|few
CASSQPRVAKNIQYF
TGTGCCAGCAGCCAGCCCCGGGTGGCCAAAAACATTCAGTACTTC
>TRBV7-3|TRBJ2-2|-|16|few
CASSLNGGSSTGELFF
TGTGCCAGCAGCCTAAATGGGGGGTCAAGCACCGGGGAGCTGTTTTTT
>TRBV20-1|TRBJ2-3|TRBD2|14|-
CSASTSGKADTQYF
TGCAGTGCCTCGACTAGCGGGAAGGCAGATACGCAGTATTTT
>TRBV7-9|TRBJ2-3|-|14|few
CASSGPPGTDTQYF
TGTGCCAGCAGCGGTCCTCCGGGTACAGATACGCAGTATTTT
>TRBV15|TRBJ1-1|TRBD1|13|-
CATSRLFTGAAFF
TGTGCCACCAGCAGACTGTTTACAGGGGCCGCTTTCTTT
>TRBV7-2|TRBJ2-2|-|12|many
CASSLYTGELFF
TGTGCCAGCAGCTTATACACCGGGGAGCTGTTTTTT
>TRBV11-1|TRBJ2-7|-|12|few
CASQGRNYEQYF
TGTGCCAGCCAGGGACGGAACTACGAGCAGTACTTC
>TRBV7-9|TRBJ2-4|-|15|few
CASSLNELGKNIQYF
TGTGCCAGCAGCTTAAACGAGCTCGGGAAAAACATTCAGTACTTC
>TRBV7-8|TRBJ1-6|-|14|few
CASRRGGPDSPLHF
TGTGCCAGCAGGCGGGGAGGGCCGGATTCACCCCTCCACTTT
>TRBV7-2|TRBJ1-1|-|15|few
CASSSYRVLATEAFF
TGTGCCAGCAGCTCCTACAGGGTATTAGCCACTGAAGCTTTCTTT
>TRBV5-1|TRBJ2-2|TRBD2|16|many
CASSLFGRAETGELFF
TGCGCCAGCAGCTTGTTCGGGAGGGCCGAGACCGGGGAGCTGTTTTTT
>TRBV5-1|TRBJ2-5|TRBD2|16|few
CASRRTRGSEEETQYF
TGCGCCAGCAGGCGGACTAGAGGATCGGAGGAAGAGACCCAGTACTTC
>TRBV20-1|TRBJ1-6|-|14|-
CSAISNKVRSPLHF
TGCAGTGCCATCTCAAATAAGGTCCGGTCACCCCTCCACTTT
>TRBV9|TRBJ2-3|-|14|-
CASSPGALPDTQYF
TGTGCCAGCAGCCCAGGAGCCCTTCCAGATACGCAGTATTTT
>TRBV7-2|TRBJ2-7|-|14|-
CASSTGSLAYEQYF
TGTGCCAGCAGCACGGGGTCTCTAGCCTACGAGCAGTACTTC
>TRBV25-1|TRBJ2-6|-|17|-
CARKGAEGGSGANVLTF
TGTGCCAGGAAAGGGGCAGAAGGGGGTTCTGGGGCCAACGTCCTGACTTTC
>TRBV29-1|TRBJ2-3|TRBD1|18|-
CSVLPGQGPTGGSDTQYF
TGCAGCGTTTTGCCCGGACAGGGCCCTACCGGGGGCTCAGATACGCAGTATTTT
>TRBV4-3|TRBJ1-2|-|13|few
CASSQEAGYGYTF
TGCGCCAGCAGCCAAGAGGCAGGCTATGGCTACACCTTC
>TRBV7-3|TRBJ2-7|TRBD2|14|many
CASSSTGLDTEQYF
TGTGCCAGCAGCTCTACCGGACTAGACACCGAGCAGTACTTC
>TRBV20-1|TRBJ2-2|-|14|-
CSAGLSQATGELFF
TGCAGTGCTGGACTCAGCCAGGCCACCGGGGAGCTGTTTTTT
>TRBV12-3/TRBV12-4|TRBJ1-6|-|13|many
CASSPPGDSPLHF
TGTGCCAGTTCACCCCCGGGGGATTCACCCCTCCACTTT
>TRBV29-1|TRBJ1-1|TRBD1|14|many
CSVLEDRGNTEAFF
TGCAGCGTTCTCGAAGACAGGGGGAACACTGAAGCTTTCTTT
>TRBV29-1|TRBJ2-2|TRBD1|14|-
CSVDGTGVTGELFF
TGCAGCGTTGATGGGACAGGGGTCACCGGGGAGCTGTTTTTT
>TRBV29-1|TRBJ2-2|TRBD1|16|many
CSVEESTGGISGELFF
TGCAGCGTTGAAGAATCGACAGGGGGAATATCCGGGGAGCTGTTTTTT
>TRBV28|TRBJ2-5|TRBD2|17|-
CASKSFGREWGEETQYF
TGTGCCAGCAAGTCGTTCGGGCGGGAGTGGGGGGAAGAGACCCAGTACTTC
>TRBV28|TRBJ2-7|-|14|many
CASSFQRQISEQYF
TGTGCCAGCAGTTTTCAAAGACAGATAAGCGAGCAGTACTTC
>TRBV4-2|TRBJ2-7|-|15|-
CASSQDRAASREQYF
TGTGCCAGCAGCCAAGATAGGGCGGCCTCTCGGGAGCAGTACTTC